This T cell receptor beta chain was captured by sequencing in a study of glioma-infiltrating T cells. Across the study: Low-grade gliomas were grade II; glioblastomas were grade IV at initial diagnosis. Findings and caveats of the study: A blood CDR3 motif signature was depleted in highly divergent patients.

This clonotype has a handful of counts. The target antigen is unknown. Amplification of TCR alpha and beta CDR3 regions from RNA used iRepertoire nested multiplex PCR. MiXCR, run by TCRdb on the multiplex PCR reads, gives a single entry per CDR3 protein. The sample yields about 410,000 distinct CDR3 sequences, about 40% seen once. The V gene's germline CDR1 is DFQATT and CDR2 SNEGSKA (reference sequence). This CDR3 contains 20 residues. Trimming removed 5 bases from V and 6 bases from J; junction bases left unmatched: 23. Sequencing used glioma tissue, nonneoplastic brain tissue, or PBMCs (not recorded which). V is TRBV20-1 and J is TRBJ2-4, with 12 bases lining up with TRBD2. The sequence was collected from a human donor with low-grade glioma or glioblastoma, undergoing nonglioma brain surgery, or in good health (not recorded which). The CDR3 loop is CSAPSLAQMTSGSGLNIQYF. CDR3 nucleotides: TGCAGTGCTCCGTCCCTCGCGCAAATGACTAGCGGGAGTGGTCTAAACATTCAGTACTTC.